This T cell receptor beta chain was found in a study of blood T cell repertoires in COVID-19. Using immunoSEQ multiplex PCR, the repertoire was profiled, and TCRdb retains in-frame clones only, with some absent. The sample lists 250,000 or so clones; 83% were seen once. Trimming at V came to 5 bases and at J to 6 bases, leaving 3 bases not matched to a gene. CDR3 length equals 14 residues. In germline, CDR1 is KGHDR, CDR2 SFDVKD. This TCR derives from a human donor in a cohort sampled during active COVID-19. V is TRBV24-1 and J is TRBJ2-2, with TRBD1 matching over 9 bases. Sequenced: peripheral blood. CDR3 DNA: TGTGCCACCAGTGCTGACAGGGGGGCCGGGGAGCTGTTTTTT. It is translated as CATSADRGAGELFF.